The clone carrying this TCR beta chain was detected only a few times. From germline, CDR1 is SGHVS and CDR2 FQNEAQ. V lost 6 bases to trimming and J lost 3 bases, with 17 bases between them. This CDR3 comprises 15 residues. Attachment of unique molecular identifiers was made to individual cDNA molecules. TCRdb called the 5' RACE reads again in MiXCR, with one record for every CDR3 protein. The sample has 40,000 to 45,000 distinct CDR3 sequences; 9.5% to 15% are singletons. This sample is drawn from a study of early T cells in non-severe SARS-CoV-2 infection. The sequenced material came from whole blood. This sequence joins TRBV7-8 and TRBJ1-1; D ambiguous. The sequence came from an adult who was a healthcare worker with PCR-confirmed SARS-CoV-2 infection or an uninfected control (not recorded which). The CDR3 bases are TGTGCCAGCAGTCTCGAGTGGGGATGGGACACTGAAGCTTTCTTT. Amino acids: CASSLEWGWDTEAFF.